This TCR beta chain comes out of a study of shared clonotypes between healthy human individuals. Assay used: immunoSEQ multiplex PCR; TCRdb lists only in-frame clones, some missing. The sample holds around 1.5 million clones; around 98% are singletons and the top ten take roughly 0.45%. Recent vaccinations or acute infections were absent in the healthy HIV-negative adult donors. The trim removed 3 bases at V and 4 bases at J, leaving 6 bases unmatched. This CDR3 has 16 amino acids. Germline V gene sequence: CDR1 KGHSH, CDR2 LQKENI. Broader study findings: Compared with clonotypes that all four donors shared, non-shared clonotypes had lower generation probabilities.

Comment on this clone: No antigen is known for it. Distinct nucleotide sequences in the sample also encode this CDR3.

The origin of this receptor is a man aged 25-40 years in good health. The chain joins TRBV18 to TRBJ2-2, with 9 bases fitting TRBD2. The specimen sequenced was naive CD4+ T cells sorted from blood. Subset noted: CD45RA+ positively selected. The CDR3 protein is CASSPISGSGTGELFF. The DNA for the CDR3 is TGTGCCAGCTCACCTATTAGCGGGAGTGGCACCGGGGAGCTGTTTTTT. Complete variable domain (other parts from reference TRBV18 and TRBJ2-2): NAGVMQNPRHLVRRRGQEARLRCSPMKGHSHVYWYRQLPEEGLKFMVYLQKENIIDESGMPKERFSAEFPKEGPSILRIQQVVRGDSAAYFCASSPISGSGTGELFFGEGSRLTVL.